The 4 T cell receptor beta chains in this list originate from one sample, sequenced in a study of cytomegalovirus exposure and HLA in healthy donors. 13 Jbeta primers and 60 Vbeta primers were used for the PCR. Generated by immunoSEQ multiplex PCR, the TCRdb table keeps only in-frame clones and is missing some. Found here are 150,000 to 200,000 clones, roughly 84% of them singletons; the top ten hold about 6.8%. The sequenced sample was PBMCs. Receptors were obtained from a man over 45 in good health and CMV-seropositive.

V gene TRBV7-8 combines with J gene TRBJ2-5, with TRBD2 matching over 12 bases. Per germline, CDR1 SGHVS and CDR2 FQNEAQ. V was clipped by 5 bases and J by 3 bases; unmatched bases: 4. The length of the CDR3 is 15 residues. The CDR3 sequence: CASSPRLAGEETQYF. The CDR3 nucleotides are TGTGCCAGCAGCCCGCGACTAGCGGGAGAAGAGACCCAGTACTTC.

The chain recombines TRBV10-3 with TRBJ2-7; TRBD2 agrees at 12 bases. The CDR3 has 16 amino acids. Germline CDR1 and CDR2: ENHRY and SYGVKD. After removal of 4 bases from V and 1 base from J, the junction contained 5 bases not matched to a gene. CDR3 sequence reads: CAISGSTSGGSYEQYF. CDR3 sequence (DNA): TGTGCCATCAGTGGGTCGACTAGCGGGGGATCCTACGAGCAGTACTTC.

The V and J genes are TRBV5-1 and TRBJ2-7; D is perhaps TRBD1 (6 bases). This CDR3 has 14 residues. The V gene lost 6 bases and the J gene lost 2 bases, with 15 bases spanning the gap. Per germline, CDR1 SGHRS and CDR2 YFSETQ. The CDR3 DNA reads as TGCGCCAGCACCCTGGAGACAGGCGCCTACGAGCAGTACTTC. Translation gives CASTLETGAYEQYF.

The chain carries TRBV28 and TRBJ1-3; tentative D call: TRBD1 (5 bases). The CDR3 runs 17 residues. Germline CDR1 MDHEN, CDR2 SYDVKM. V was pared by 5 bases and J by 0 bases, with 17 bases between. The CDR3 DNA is TGTGCCAGCAGTCCACCCCGGGACTTTACCTCTGGAAACACCATATATTTT. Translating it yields CASSPPRDFTSGNTIYF. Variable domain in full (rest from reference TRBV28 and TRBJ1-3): DVKVTQSSRYLVKRTGEKVFLECVQDMDHENMFWYRQDPGLGLRLIYFSYDVKMKEKGDIPEGYSVSREKKERFSLILESASTNQTSMYLCASSPPRDFTSGNTIYFGEGSWLTVV.